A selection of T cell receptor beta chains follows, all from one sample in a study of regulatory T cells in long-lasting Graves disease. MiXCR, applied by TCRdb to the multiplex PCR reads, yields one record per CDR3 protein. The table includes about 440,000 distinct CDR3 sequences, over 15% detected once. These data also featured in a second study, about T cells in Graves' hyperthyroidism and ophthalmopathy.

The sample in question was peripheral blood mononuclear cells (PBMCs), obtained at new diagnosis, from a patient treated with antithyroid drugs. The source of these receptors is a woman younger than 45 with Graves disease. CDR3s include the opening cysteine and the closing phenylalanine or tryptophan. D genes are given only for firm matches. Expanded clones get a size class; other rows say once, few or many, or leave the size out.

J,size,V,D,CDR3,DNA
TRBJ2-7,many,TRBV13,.,CASRITRGRRGEQYF,TGTGCCAGCAGAATTACTCGGGGGAGGCGGGGCGAGCAGTACTTC
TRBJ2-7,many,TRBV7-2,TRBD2,CASSLRLAGYEQYF,TGTGCCAGCAGCTTGAGACTAGCAGGGTACGAGCAGTACTTC
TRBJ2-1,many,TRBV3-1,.,CASSPSRGSYNEQFF,TGTGCCAGCAGCCCCTCTAGGGGTTCCTACAATGAGCAGTTCTTC
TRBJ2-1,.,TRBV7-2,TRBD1,CASSRRAGTGAWDEQFF,TGTGCCAGCAGTCGCCGAGCCGGGACAGGGGCCTGGGATGAGCAGTTCTTC
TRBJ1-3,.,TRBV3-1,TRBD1,CASSQGDSSGNTIYF,TGTGCCAGCAGCCAAGGGGACAGCTCTGGAAACACCATATATTTT
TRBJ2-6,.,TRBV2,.,CASRATPHSGANVLTF,TGTGCCAGCAGAGCTACACCTCACTCTGGGGCCAACGTCCTGACTTTC
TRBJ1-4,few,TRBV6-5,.,CASSYSGRGDEKLFF,TGTGCCAGCAGTTACTCGGGAAGGGGTGATGAAAAACTGTTTTTT
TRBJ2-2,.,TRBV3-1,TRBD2,CASSLKNLGLASGGELFF,TGTGCCAGCAGCCTCAAGAACTTGGGACTAGCTAGTGGCGGGGAGCTGTTTTTT
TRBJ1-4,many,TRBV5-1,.,CASSPDGTFEKLFF,TGCGCCAGCAGCCCGGACGGGACCTTTGAAAAACTGTTTTTT
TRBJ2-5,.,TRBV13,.,CASSATGSRETQYF,TGTGCCAGCAGCGCCACAGGGAGTCGGGAGACCCAGTACTTC
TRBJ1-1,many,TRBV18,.,CASSPLAGDVNTEAFF,TGTGCCAGCTCACCCCTGGCAGGGGACGTGAACACTGAAGCTTTCTTT
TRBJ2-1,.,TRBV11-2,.,CASSLEYGAPYEQFF,TGTGCCAGCAGCTTAGAATACGGGGCCCCCTACGAGCAGTTCTTC